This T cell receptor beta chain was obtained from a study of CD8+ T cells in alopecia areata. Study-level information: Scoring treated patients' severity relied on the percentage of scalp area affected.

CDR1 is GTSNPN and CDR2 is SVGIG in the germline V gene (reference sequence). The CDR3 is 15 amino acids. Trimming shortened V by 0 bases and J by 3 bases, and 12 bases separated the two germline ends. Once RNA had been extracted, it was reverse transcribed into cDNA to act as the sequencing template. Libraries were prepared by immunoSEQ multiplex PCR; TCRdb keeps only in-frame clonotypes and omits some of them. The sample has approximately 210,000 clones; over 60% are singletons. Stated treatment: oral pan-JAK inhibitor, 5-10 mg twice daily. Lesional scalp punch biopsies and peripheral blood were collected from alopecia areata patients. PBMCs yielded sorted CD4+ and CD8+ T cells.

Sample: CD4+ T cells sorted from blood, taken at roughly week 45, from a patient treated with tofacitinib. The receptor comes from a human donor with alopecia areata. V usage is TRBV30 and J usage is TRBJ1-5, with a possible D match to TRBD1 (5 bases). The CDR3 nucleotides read TGTGCCTGGAGTGTAGGGACTGCCGACAATCAGCCCCAGCATTTT. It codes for CAWSVGTADNQPQHF. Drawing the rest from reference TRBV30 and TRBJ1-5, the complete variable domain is SQTIHQWPATLVQPVGSPLSLECTVEGTSNPNLYWYRQAAGRGLQLLFYSVGIGQISSEVPQNLSASRPQDRQFILSSKKLLLSDSGFYLCAWSVGTADNQPQHFGDGTRLSIL.